This T cell receptor beta chain was captured by sequencing in a study of T cells in Graves' hyperthyroidism and ophthalmopathy. At the level of the study: Initial diagnosis, before any treatment, was when peripheral blood was collected. Study-wide results and limits: It was a median around seven months before onset that the model predicted ophthalmopathy. Ophthalmopathy and stable hyperthyroidism were told apart by a 13 V-J model.

Per the germline V gene, CDR1 is LGHNT and CDR2 is FRNRAP. V lost 6 bases and J lost 6, with 17 bases in between. CDR3 length: 14 residues. TCR beta CDR3 regions were amplified from RNA. The primer set for the first-round RT-PCR of the TCR CDR3 was HTBI. Via MiXCR, TCRdb re-called the multiplex PCR reads, giving one row per CDR3 protein. The data contain under 450,000 distinct CDR3 sequences, about a sixth of them seen just once; the ten biggest clones take up about 7.7%. This clonotype turned up a few times. No antigen is known for it. A single base separates this from a much larger clone, so it may be a read error.

The V call is TRBV12-5, the J call TRBJ1-1; no clear D gene. The clonotype comes from a woman aged 18-29 years with Graves' hyperthyroidism. The sequenced material came from blood. The CDR3 bases are TGTGCTAGTGGCCCAAACGCGAAGGACGCTGAAGCTTTCTTT. Amino acids: CASGPNAKDAEAFF.